This T cell receptor beta chain was obtained from a study of cytomegalovirus exposure and HLA in healthy donors. Points on this clone: Its antigen is unidentified.

Study-level points and caveats: Likely technical artifact: a cluster of highly shared sequence variants.

The germline gives CDR1 DFQATT, CDR2 SNEGSKA (reference sequence). V gave up 8 bases and J gave up 4 bases, with 11 bases separating them. CDR3 length: 11 residues. Both 60 Vbeta primers and 13 Jbeta primers went into the PCR. The protocol was immunoSEQ multiplex PCR, while the TCRdb copy is restricted to in-frame clones and leaves out a portion. The sample comprises about 150,000 clones, around three fifths of which are singletons, and about 3% rests with the top ten. Sequenced input: PBMCs. This chain uses TRBV20-1 with TRBJ1-1, with D possibly matching TRBD1 (5 bases). This clonotype originated in a woman in her twenties or thirties in good health and CMV-seropositive. CDR3 coding DNA: TGCAGTCCCCAGGGCGCCACTGAAGCTTTCTTT. Protein product: CSPQGATEAFF.